These T cell receptor beta chains were read from a single sample in a study of CD8 T cells in Susac syndrome. One entry per CDR3 protein results from TCRdb running MiXCR on the immunoSEQ multiplex PCR reads. This table has 100,000 to 150,000 distinct CDR3 sequences, around 95% appearing once. What was sequenced was CD8+ T cells from PBMCs. These receptors were obtained from a human donor with Susac syndrome. Each CDR3 is given with its conserved first and last residue. The order of the fields is V gene, D gene, clone size, J gene, CDR3 protein, CDR3 DNA. The D gene is left open where the match is weak. Size is omitted from some rows. Given values are once, few, many or a class for expanded clones.

TRBV7-9	.	.	TRBJ1-1	CASSSTGLMNTEAFF	TGTGCCAGCAGCTCAACCGGACTCATGAACACTGAAGCTTTCTTT
TRBV4-2	.	.	TRBJ2-5	CASSQDARAGETQYF	TGTGCCAGCAGCCAAGATGCTCGGGCAGGGGAGACCCAGTACTTC
TRBV7-9	.	.	TRBJ2-3	CASRGPEDTQYF	TGTGCCAGCAGAGGGCCGGAGGATACGCAGTATTTT
TRBV30	.	.	TRBJ1-1	CAWKENTEAFF	TGTGCCTGGAAAGAGAACACTGAAGCTTTCTTT
TRBV9	.	.	TRBJ1-5	CASSQGTSRSQPQHF	TGTGCCAGCAGCCAAGGGACTAGCCGATCTCAGCCCCAGCATTTT
TRBV4-2	.	.	TRBJ2-1	CASSQDRGDYNEQFF	TGTGCCAGCAGCCAAGATCGGGGCGACTACAATGAGCAGTTCTTC
TRBV7-8	TRBD1	.	TRBJ1-2	CASSLGQGNDYGYTF	TGTGCCAGCAGCTTGGGACAGGGGAATGACTATGGCTACACCTTC
TRBV27	.	.	TRBJ2-7	CASSYSSGPFSYEQYF	TGTGCCAGCAGTTACTCAAGCGGGCCCTTCTCCTACGAGCAGTACTTC
TRBV18	TRBD1	.	TRBJ2-1	CASSTMDREDEQFF	TGTGCCAGCTCCACGATGGACAGGGAGGATGAGCAGTTCTTC
TRBV30	TRBD2	.	TRBJ2-6	CAYSGGVGANVLTF	TGTGCCTACTCGGGAGGGGTGGGAGCCAACGTCCTGACTTTC
TRBV30	.	once	TRBJ2-2	CAWSATRPYTGELFF	TGTGCCTGGAGTGCGACTAGGCCTTACACCGGGGAGCTGTTTTTT
TRBV7-9	.	once	TRBJ1-1	CASSLRTREVVTEAFF	TGTGCCAGCAGCTTAAGGACCCGGGAGGTGGTCACTGAAGCTTTCTTT
TRBV5-6	.	.	TRBJ1-2	CASTPGEGDGYGYTF	TGTGCCAGCACCCCGGGAGAAGGGGACGGTTATGGCTACACCTTC
TRBV3-1	.	.	TRBJ2-6	CASSVAGAGANVLTF	TGTGCCAGCAGCGTTGCAGGCGCTGGGGCCAACGTCCTGACTTTC
TRBV19	.	.	TRBJ1-5	CASSIYEGSLPHF	TGTGCCAGTAGTATTTATGAGGGCAGTCTCCCACATTTT
TRBV30	.	.	TRBJ2-3	CAWSKVGGSTDTQYF	TGTGCCTGGAGTAAGGTGGGGGGTAGCACAGATACGCAGTATTTT
TRBV20-1	TRBD1	.	TRBJ1-2	CSARDSTGGDYGYTF	TGCAGTGCTAGAGATTCGACAGGGGGGGACTATGGCTACACCTTC
TRBV30	.	.	TRBJ1-1	CAWSVGGNTEAFF	TGTGCCTGGAGTGTGGGGGGCAACACTGAAGCTTTCTTT
TRBV7-8	TRBD2	.	TRBJ2-1	CASSLETSGSDEQFF	TGTGCCAGCAGCTTAGAGACTAGCGGGAGCGATGAGCAGTTCTTC
TRBV6-2/TRBV6-3	.	few	TRBJ2-5	CASSVGGETQYF	TGTGCCAGCAGCGTCGGGGGAGAGACCCAGTACTTC
TRBV5-8	.	many	TRBJ2-1	CASSHTGNEQFF	TGTGCCAGCAGCCATACTGGCAATGAGCAGTTCTTC
TRBV7-2	TRBD2	.	TRBJ2-1	CASRTTGLVHNEQFF	TGTGCCAGCAGGACAACGGGACTAGTCCACAATGAGCAGTTCTTC
TRBV12-3/TRBV12-4	.	.	TRBJ2-2	CASRYTGSNTGELFF	TGTGCCAGCAGGTATACAGGGTCGAACACCGGGGAGCTGTTTTTT
TRBV7-9	.	.	TRBJ1-1	CASSPQGIGNTEAFF	TGTGCCAGCAGCCCCCAGGGGATTGGAAACACTGAAGCTTTCTTT
TRBV2	TRBD1	.	TRBJ2-2	CASSDGTGGPTGELFF	TGTGCCAGCAGTGATGGGACAGGGGGTCCAACCGGGGAGCTGTTTTTT
TRBV29-1	.	.	TRBJ1-2	CSVELLDQIGGYTF	TGCAGCGTTGAACTTCTAGACCAGATAGGGGGCTACACCTTC
TRBV7-8	.	.	TRBJ1-2	CASSLGRDTYNYGYTF	TGTGCCAGCAGCTTAGGGAGGGACACCTATAACTATGGCTACACCTTC
TRBV20-1	.	.	TRBJ2-1	CSAQDRDAPLNEQFF	TGCAGTGCTCAGGACCGGGACGCACCGCTGAATGAGCAGTTCTTC
TRBV6-5	.	.	TRBJ2-5	CASSYSAGRGGETQYF	TGTGCCAGCAGTTACTCGGCAGGGCGAGGCGGGGAGACCCAGTACTTC
TRBV7-9	.	.	TRBJ2-5	CASSDQSPAPETQYF	TGTGCCAGCAGTGATCAGAGCCCCGCGCCAGAGACCCAGTACTTC
TRBV19	TRBD1	.	TRBJ1-5	CASSTTGGQPQHF	TGTGCCAGTAGTACAACAGGGGGACAGCCCCAGCATTTT
TRBV12-3/TRBV12-4	.	.	TRBJ2-1	CASSLDYRNNEQFF	TGTGCCAGCAGTTTAGACTACCGGAACAATGAGCAGTTCTTC
TRBV7-2	.	.	TRBJ1-4	CASGALSVTEKLFF	TGTGCCAGCGGTGCTCTGTCAGTGACTGAAAAACTGTTTTTT
TRBV19	.	once	TRBJ2-7	CASSPGLHSYEQYF	TGTGCCAGTAGTCCAGGACTGCACTCCTACGAGCAGTACTTC
TRBV5-5	TRBD2	.	TRBJ2-1	CASSTPTSGGPYNEQFF	TGTGCCAGCAGCACGCCCACTAGCGGGGGACCTTACAATGAGCAGTTCTTC
TRBV11-2	.	.	TRBJ2-3	CASSLTGLDTQYF	TGTGCCAGCAGCTTGACAGGCCTTGATACGCAGTATTTT
TRBV7-2	.	few	TRBJ2-7	CASSPVDRTYEQYF	TGTGCCAGCAGCCCCGTAGACAGGACCTACGAGCAGTACTTC
TRBV3-1	.	.	TRBJ2-5	CASSPARGSHQETQYF	TGTGCCAGCAGCCCGGCAAGGGGATCCCACCAAGAGACCCAGTACTTC
TRBV6-4	.	.	TRBJ1-5	CASSEDYNQPQHF	TGTGCCAGCAGTGAGGACTACAATCAGCCCCAGCATTTT
TRBV4-1	.	.	TRBJ2-5	CASSQWQGQAQETQYF	TGCGCCAGCAGCCAATGGCAAGGGCAAGCCCAAGAGACCCAGTACTTC
TRBV9	.	.	TRBJ2-3	CASSARETSTDTQYF	TGTGCCAGCAGCGCCCGGGAGACTAGCACAGATACGCAGTATTTT
TRBV9	TRBD2	.	TRBJ2-1	CASSVGGSGGSYNEQFF	TGTGCCAGCAGCGTAGGAGGTAGCGGGGGGTCCTACAATGAGCAGTTCTTC
TRBV5-6	.	.	TRBJ2-7	CASSFTNEQYF	TGTGCCAGCAGCTTTACAAACGAGCAGTACTTC
TRBV7-9	.	once	TRBJ2-2	CASSLFSAGELFF	TGTGCCAGCAGCTTATTCAGTGCCGGGGAGCTGTTTTTT
TRBV9	TRBD2	.	TRBJ2-3	CASSRAGGTDTQYF	TGTGCCAGCAGCAGAGCGGGAGGGACAGATACGCAGTATTTT
TRBV12-3/TRBV12-4	.	.	TRBJ1-1	CASRPTLHEAFF	TGTGCCAGCAGGCCTACATTGCATGAAGCTTTCTTT
TRBV12-3/TRBV12-4	.	.	TRBJ1-1	CASTPGRAYTEAFF	TGTGCCAGCACCCCAGGCAGGGCCTACACTGAAGCTTTCTTT
TRBV20-1	.	once	TRBJ1-1	CSARQGDVEAFF	TGCAGTGCGAGGCAGGGAGACGTTGAAGCTTTCTTT